One and the same sample provided the 16 T cell receptor beta chains below, sequenced in a study of blood T cell repertoires in COVID-19. Clones were read by immunoSEQ multiplex PCR, and TCRdb kept only the in-frame ones, dropping some. The table has hundreds of thousands of clones, nearly 90% seen once. What was sequenced was peripheral blood. The receptor source for this set is a man aged 18-30 years with active or convalescent COVID-19.

A few counts support this clone. The chain is built from TRBV7-9 and TRBJ2-7, with 7 bases identical to TRBD1. The V and J ends lost 6 bases and 0 bases, in that order; junction bases with no gene match: 5. Germline CDR1 reads SEHNR; CDR2 reads FQNEAQ (reference sequence). The CDR3 runs to 14 residues. CDR3 DNA: TGTGCCAGCAGGCGAACAGGGGCCTCCTACGAGCAGTACTTC. Protein sequence: CASRRTGASYEQYF. Together with reference TRBV7-9 and TRBJ2-7, the CDR3 gives the full variable domain: DTGVSQNPRHKITKRGQNVTFRCDPISEHNRLYWYRQTLGQGPEFLTYFQNEAQLEKSRLLSDRFSAERPKGSFSTLEIQRTEQGDSAMYLCASRRTGASYEQYFGPGTRLTVT.

The J gene is TRBJ2-3, the V gene TRBV3-1 (or the pseudogene TRBV3-2), with 12 nucleotides matching TRBD2. There are 15 residues in the CDR3. The V gene's germline CDR1 is LGHDT and CDR2 YNNKEL (reference sequence). J was trimmed by 5 bases and V by 4 bases; bases with no gene match: 4. The CDR3 nucleotides read TGTGCCAGCAGCCGACTAGCGGGAGAGATAGATACGCAGTATTTT. This codes for CASSRLAGEIDTQYF.

This chain joins TRBV19 and TRBJ2-4; possibly TRBD2 for D (5 bases). Germline assignment: CDR1 LNHDA and CDR2 SQIVND (reference sequence). Trimming removed 6 bases at V and 10 bases at J, with 19 bases between. The CDR3 is 14 residues long. CDR3 region: CASSWTTLREIQYF. The CDR3 region has the DNA TGTGCCAGTAGCTGGACCACCCTAAGGGAGATTCAGTACTTC. The whole variable domain, filled in from reference TRBV19 and TRBJ2-4, reads DGGITQSPKYLFRKEGQNVTLSCEQNLNHDAMYWYRQDPGQGLRLIYYSQIVNDFQKGDIAEGYSVSREKKESFPLTVTSAQKNPTAFYLCASSWTTLREIQYFGAGTRLSVL.

The chain links TRBV7-2 to TRBJ1-2; D is perhaps TRBD1 (5 bases). Looked up from germline, CDR1 is SGHTA and CDR2 is FQGNSA. There are 17 residues in the CDR3. Trimming took 1 base from V and 8 from J, leaving 23 bases between them. CDR3 sequence reads: CASSLVGRGVGLGGYTF. The CDR3 bases are TGTGCCAGCAGCTTAGTCGGACGGGGGGTGGGATTAGGCGGCTACACCTTC.

V is TRBV7-2 and J is TRBJ2-5; the D is unclear. The V gene's germline CDR1 is SGHTA and CDR2 FQGNSA. The CDR3 sequence is 15 residues long. V lost 3 bases and J 1 base, leaving 12 bases between the germline ends. The CDR3 DNA reads as TGTGCCAGCAGCTTCCTACTCCTGGTCCAAGAGACCCAGTACTTC. It is translated as CASSFLLLVQETQYF.

The chain uses TRBV7-9 and TRBJ2-1, with TRBD2 as a possible D gene (6 bases). Trimming pared 0 bases from V and 9 bases from J, leaving 18 bases between. Germline-derived CDR1 and CDR2 are SEHNR and FQNEAQ (reference sequence). There are 16 residues in the CDR3. CDR3 coding DNA: TGTGCCAGCAGCTTAGCGACCGGGTTGGGAGGAGGTGAGCAGTTCTTC. Its translation: CASSLATGLGGGEQFF.

V gene TRBV28 combines with J gene TRBJ1-1; weak D call: TRBD1 (5 bases). CDR3 length: 14 residues. Trimming took 3 bases from V and 5 from J, leaving 13 bases between them. The germline V gene encodes CDR1 MDHEN and CDR2 SYDVKM. In nucleotides, the CDR3 is TGTGCCAGCAGTTTTTCGTACCGGGGGACTGAAGCTTTCTTT. Translation: CASSFSYRGTEAFF. The variable domain in full, with the rest retrieved from reference TRBV28 and TRBJ1-1, is DVKVTQSSRYLVKRTGEKVFLECVQDMDHENMFWYRQDPGLGLRLIYFSYDVKMKEKGDIPEGYSVSREKKERFSLILESASTNQTSMYLCASSFSYRGTEAFFGQGTRLTVV.

The rearrangement uses TRBV5-1 and TRBJ2-7; 8 bases align to TRBD1. Germline values: CDR1 SGHRS, CDR2 YFSETQ. The CDR3 sequence is 13 residues long. The J segment lost 6 bases and the V segment lost 0 bases, leaving 2 bases of the junction unmatched. The CDR3 DNA follows: TGCGCCAGCAGCTTGGGAACAGGGGGCGAGCAGTACTTC. It translates to CASSLGTGGEQYF.

The rearrangement uses TRBV7-2 and TRBJ2-7; 10 nucleotides align to TRBD2. The ends lost 4 bases at V and 3 bases at J; junction bases unmatched: 6. Germline assignment: CDR1 SGHTA and CDR2 FQGNSA. This CDR3 has 15 residues. CDR3 residues: CASSSLGLAYYEQYF. The CDR3 DNA is TGTGCCAGCAGCTCCCTGGGACTAGCGTACTACGAGCAGTACTTC.

DNA for the CDR3: TGTGCCAGCTCACAACAGGGGCCGCAGTACTTC. The encoded protein is CASSQQGPQYF. The chain combines TRBV18 with TRBJ2-7; 7 bases fit TRBD1. V dropped 4 bases and J dropped 9; count of bases not matched to a gene: 3. The CDR3 runs 11 residues. Germline CDR1 KGHSH, CDR2 LQKENI.

The chain combines TRBV20-1 with TRBJ2-1; 8 bases agree with TRBD2. CDR1 DFQATT and CDR2 SNEGSKA come from the germline V gene (reference sequence). This CDR3 has 15 amino acids. The ends lost 3 bases at V and 10 bases at J; junction bases unmatched: 14. In nucleotides, the CDR3 is TGCAGTGCTAGTTTTGGGACTAGGCATCGAGGGGAGCAGTTCTTC. Protein product: CSASFGTRHRGEQFF.

This chain joins TRBV6-4 and TRBJ2-2, with D possibly matching TRBD2 (6 bases). Germline V CDR1 and CDR2: MRHNA, SNTAGT. CDR3 length equals 14 residues. Trimming took off 6 bases at V and 2 bases at J, with 10 bases between the two ends. CDR3 protein: CASRMGLNTGELFF. The CDR3 DNA sequence: TGTGCCAGCAGAATGGGACTTAACACCGGGGAGCTGTTTTTT.

V gene TRBV16 combines with J gene TRBJ1-1; tentatively, D is TRBD1 (5 bases). CDR1 and CDR2 (germline): KGHSY, FQNENV. The CDR3 is 14 amino acids. Trimming took 4 bases from V and 4 from J, leaving 13 bases between them. In DNA, the CDR3 is TGTGCCAGCAGCCCATCTAGCCAGGGCACTGAAGCTTTCTTT. It codes for CASSPSSQGTEAFF.

The V call is TRBV4-3, the J call TRBJ2-7, with D perhaps TRBD2 (6 bases). This CDR3 region has 14 residues. The V gene's germline CDR1 is LGHNA and CDR2 YSLEER. V lost 1 base to trimming and J lost 5 bases, with 12 bases between them. CDR3 loop: CASSQAGGGDEQYF. The CDR3 DNA reads as TGCGCCAGCAGCCAAGCCGGGGGTGGTGACGAGCAGTACTTC.

The V call is TRBV4-2, the J call TRBJ1-1; D might be TRBD1 (6 bases). Germline values: CDR1 LGHNA, CDR2 YNFKEQ. This CDR3 is 15 amino acids long. Trimming took 0 bases from V and 5 from J, leaving 13 bases between them. DNA of the CDR3: TGTGCCAGCAGCCAAGATCGGGGCCAGGGGACTGAAGCTTTCTTT. This codes for CASSQDRGQGTEAFF.

The chain links TRBV19 to TRBJ1-4; D is undetermined. V was cut by 1 base and J by 6 bases, with 6 bases left in between. The CDR3 length is 13 residues. In germline, CDR1 is LNHDA, CDR2 SQIVND (reference sequence). This CDR3 is CASSIGAYEKLFF. The CDR3 DNA is TGTGCCAGTAGTATAGGCGCCTATGAAAAACTGTTTTTT. The full variable domain, in which reference TRBV19 and TRBJ1-4 provide the parts outside the CDR3, is DGGITQSPKYLFRKEGQNVTLSCEQNLNHDAMYWYRQDPGQGLRLIYYSQIVNDFQKGDIAEGYSVSREKKESFPLTVTSAQKNPTAFYLCASSIGAYEKLFFGSGTQLSVL.